One and the same sample provided the 21 T cell receptor beta chains below, sequenced in a study of cytomegalovirus exposure and HLA in healthy donors (dated by TCRdb to between 2016 and 2019). The method behind the library was the immunoSEQ multiplex PCR assay. The multiplex PCR relied on a mix of 60 forward primers for TCR Vbeta segments and 13 reverse primers for TCR Jbeta segments. Entries here come from immuneACCESS through TCRdb and include only in-frame sequences with V and J called. Some clones fail to appear in such tables; in the studies checked, an unresolved V gene covers under half of the shortfall, and the cause of the remainder is unknown. In all, the sample holds 55,000 to 70,000 clones, and about three quarters of those were seen once. The ten largest clones add up to approximately 4.8% of the sample. What was sequenced was PBMCs. The receptors derive from a male donor in good health and CMV-seropositive.

The rearrangement joins TRBV7-9 to TRBJ2-7; 11 positions match TRBD2. Germline V CDR1 and CDR2: SEHNR, FQNEAQ (reference sequence). J was trimmed by 2 bases and V by 6 bases; bases with no gene match: 12. This CDR3 is built from 17 residues. CDR3 DNA: TGTGCCAGCAGTCTATCACTAGCGGGGGTACTTACCTACGAGCAGTACTTC. Translating gives CASSLSLAGVLTYEQYF. The full variable domain, its missing parts supplied by reference TRBV7-9 and TRBJ2-7, is DTGVSQNPRHKITKRGQNVTFRCDPISEHNRLYWYRQTLGQGPEFLTYFQNEAQLEKSRLLSDRFSAERPKGSFSTLEIQRTEQGDSAMYLCASSLSLAGVLTYEQYFGPGTRLTVT.

This chain links TRBV4-2 with TRBJ1-1; no definite D call. The CDR3 extends over 14 amino acids. With 1 base removed from V and 1 base from J, the gap between germline ends came to 7 bases. CDR1 is LGHNA, CDR2 YNFKEQ, per germline. The DNA for the CDR3 is TGTGCCAGCAGCCAAGGACGGGGGAACACTGAAGCTTTCTTT. Its translation: CASSQGRGNTEAFF.

The chain couples TRBV12-5 to TRBJ2-7, with D possibly matching TRBD1 (5 bases). Trimming cost V 1 base and J 4 bases, with 17 bases left between them. The CDR3 consists of 16 residues. The V gene's germline CDR1 is LGHNT and CDR2 FRNRAP. The CDR3 spells CASGLGIVLGDYEQYF. CDR3 DNA sequence: TGTGCTAGTGGTTTGGGAATAGTTCTAGGGGATTACGAGCAGTACTTC.

This chain uses TRBV29-1 with TRBJ2-2; TRBD1 matches at 9 bases. Trimming took 4 bases from V and 8 from J; bases not matched to a gene: 8. The germline gives CDR1 SQVTM, CDR2 ANQGSEA. CDR3 length: 14 amino acids. CDR3 nucleotides: TGCAGCGTTGCCCCGGGACAGGGTTTGGGGGAGCTGTTTTTT. This gives the protein CSVAPGQGLGELFF.

The rearrangement uses TRBV28 and TRBJ1-3; D remains ambiguous. V was trimmed by 1 base and J by 0 bases, leaving 10 bases between them. The CDR3 loop spans 16 amino acids. Germline lookup yields CDR1 MDHEN and CDR2 SYDVKM. Here the CDR3 DNA reads TGTGCCAGCAGTTTATCTAGAATTAGCTCTGGAAACACCATATATTTT. Protein product: CASSLSRISSGNTIYF.

The chain combines TRBV7-9 with TRBJ2-2; perhaps TRBD2 as D (6 bases). CDR3 length equals 15 residues. V dropped 2 bases and J dropped 4 bases, with 11 bases sitting between them. The V gene's germline CDR1 is SEHNR and CDR2 FQNEAQ (reference sequence). The CDR3 nucleotides are TGTGCCAGCAGCTTACAGGGAGCGGGCACCGGGGAGCTGTTTTTT. Translated, it gives CASSLQGAGTGELFF.

The CDR3 DNA reads TGCGCCAGCAGCCCGGGACTAGCGGGGGGGTCCGAGCAGTACTTC. Its protein is CASSPGLAGGSEQYF. The chain couples TRBV5-1 to TRBJ2-7; 16 nucleotides align to TRBD2. The CDR3 totals 15 residues. The V segment lost 4 bases and the J segment 6 bases; nucleotides outside the gene matches: 4. In germline, CDR1 is SGHRS, CDR2 YFSETQ.

This clone appeared a few times. This chain connects TRBV7-3 to TRBJ2-1, with D possibly TRBD2 on 6 matching bases. Trimming shortened V by 5 bases and J by 6 bases, and 11 bases separated the two germline ends. Germline V gene data show CDR1 as SGHTA and CDR2 as FQGTGA. The CDR3 is 13 residues long. CDR3 protein: CASSPQGGNEQFF. CDR3 sequence (DNA): TGTGCCAGCAGCCCCCAGGGAGGCAATGAGCAGTTCTTC.

The chain employs TRBV27 and TRBJ2-7; TRBD2 matches 11 bases. The ends lost 5 bases at V and 2 bases at J; junction bases unmatched: 5. There are 15 residues in the CDR3. Germline-derived CDR1 and CDR2 are MNHEY and SMNVEV (reference sequence). The CDR3 sequence: CASSPGTSGAYEQYF. In nucleotides, the CDR3 is TGTGCCAGCAGTCCCGGGACTAGCGGAGCCTACGAGCAGTACTTC.

The CDR3 loop is CASSQGSGTSGYNEQFF. The CDR3, as DNA: TGCGCCAGCAGCCAGGGCTCCGGGACTAGCGGCTACAATGAGCAGTTCTTC. V and J are TRBV4-3 and TRBJ2-1; TRBD2 aligns across 11 bases. V lost 3 bases, J lost 3 bases, and 7 bases stayed unmatched. Germline lookup yields CDR1 LGHNA and CDR2 YSLEER. The CDR3 loop spans 17 amino acids.

This chain joins TRBV25-1 and TRBJ1-6; no definite D call. This CDR3 region has 14 residues. The germline CDR1 and CDR2 sequences are MGHDK and SYGVNS. Trimming shortened V by 3 bases and J by 4 bases, and 7 bases separated the two germline ends. In DNA form, the CDR3 reads TGTGCCAGCAGTGAGAGCGGGTATAATTCACCCCTCCACTTT. It codes for CASSESGYNSPLHF.

This chain links TRBV14 with TRBJ2-1; possible D gene TRBD2, 7 bases. CDR3 length: 15 amino acids. From germline, CDR1 is SGHDN and CDR2 FVKESK. The ends were cut back, 5 bases at V and 8 bases at J, with 19 bases in the middle. The CDR3 protein is CASSETGGPIHEQFF. For the CDR3, the DNA is TGTGCCAGCAGCGAGACCGGGGGGCCTATCCATGAGCAGTTCTTC.

This clone was seen only a few times. This chain uses TRBV5-6 with TRBJ1-1, with D hard to call. The CDR3 extends over 13 amino acids. In germline, CDR1 is SGHDT, CDR2 YYEEEE. V lost 7 bases and J 3 bases, leaving 13 bases between the germline ends. Here the CDR3 reads CASSRSSDTEAFF. CDR3 nucleotides: TGTGCCAGCTCCCGGTCCTCGGACACTGAAGCTTTCTTT.

V usage is TRBV27 and J usage is TRBJ2-1; TRBD1 matches at 7 bases. The V segment lost 5 bases and the J segment 4 bases; nucleotides outside the gene matches: 5. Germline CDR1 MNHEY, CDR2 SMNVEV (reference sequence). The CDR3 is 14 amino acids. CDR3 in amino acids: CASSPTGWYNEQFF. DNA of the CDR3: TGTGCCAGCAGTCCGACAGGGTGGTACAATGAGCAGTTCTTC.

V usage is TRBV6-1 and J usage is TRBJ2-1, with 10 bases that match TRBD2. There are 17 residues in the CDR3. V lost 4 bases to trimming and J lost 5 bases; unmatched junction nucleotides: 11. CDR1 and CDR2 from the germline V gene are MNHNS and SASEGT. CDR3: CASSGKVAGGQNNEQFF. CDR3 in DNA: TGTGCCAGCAGTGGAAAGGTAGCGGGGGGCCAGAACAATGAGCAGTTCTTC.

The V gene is TRBV7-9, the J gene TRBJ2-7, with TRBD1 as a possible D gene (6 bases). V was pared by 5 bases and J by 6 bases, with 20 bases between. Per the germline V gene, CDR1 is SEHNR and CDR2 is FQNEAQ (reference sequence). This CDR3 is 15 amino acids long. Here the CDR3 reads CASSPNAQGSGEQYF. The CDR3, as DNA: TGTGCCAGCAGCCCCAACGCTCAGGGGTCGGGCGAGCAGTACTTC.

The chain employs TRBV7-4 and TRBJ1-1; TRBD1 agrees at 8 bases. This CDR3 is built from 17 residues. V lost 5 bases, J lost 4 bases, and 15 bases stayed unmatched. Per germline, CDR1 SGHVT and CDR2 SQSDAQ. CDR3 sequence: CASSPLVETGVITEAFF. The CDR3 DNA sequence: TGTGCCAGCAGCCCGCTCGTCGAGACAGGGGTAATCACTGAAGCTTTCTTT.

CDR3 DNA sequence: TGCGCCAGCAGCCAAGACCTTACAGGGTTCAACACTGAAGCTTTCTTT. It specifies CASSQDLTGFNTEAFF. V usage is TRBV4-3 and J usage is TRBJ1-1, with D possibly matching TRBD1 (6 bases). Looked up from germline, CDR1 is LGHNA and CDR2 is YSLEER. V was pared by 0 bases and J by 2 bases, with 13 bases between. The CDR3 consists of 16 residues.

The genes are TRBV6-6 and TRBJ2-3; 7 positions agree with TRBD2. With 8 bases clipped from V and 4 bases from J, the junction kept 12 bases outside the gene matches. CDR1 and CDR2 (germline): MNHNY, SVGAGI (reference sequence). The CDR3 contains 15 residues. CDR3 in DNA: TGTGCCAGCTTCCCTCCGGGGGGAGGTGCAGATACGCAGTATTTT. This codes for CASFPPGGGADTQYF.

In this sample, this clone is medium-sized. This sequence joins TRBV5-4 and TRBJ2-3, with D maybe TRBD2 (5 bases). Germline CDR1 SGHNT, CDR2 YYREEE (reference sequence). CDR3 length equals 13 residues. With 2 bases removed from V and 10 bases from J, the gap between germline ends came to 14 bases. CDR3 sequence: CASSLADGEAQYF. The CDR3 DNA sequence: TGTGCCAGCAGCTTAGCGGACGGAGAGGCGCAGTATTTT.

V usage is TRBV29-1 and J usage is TRBJ2-5, with D perhaps TRBD2 (6 bases). Trimming took 6 bases from V and 5 from J, leaving 19 bases between them. The CDR3 has 14 amino acids. Germline assignment: CDR1 SQVTM and CDR2 ANQGSEA. The CDR3 DNA is TGCAGCGTCTTATATGGGGCAGGGAGGGAGACCCAGTACTTC. Translated, it gives CSVLYGAGRETQYF.